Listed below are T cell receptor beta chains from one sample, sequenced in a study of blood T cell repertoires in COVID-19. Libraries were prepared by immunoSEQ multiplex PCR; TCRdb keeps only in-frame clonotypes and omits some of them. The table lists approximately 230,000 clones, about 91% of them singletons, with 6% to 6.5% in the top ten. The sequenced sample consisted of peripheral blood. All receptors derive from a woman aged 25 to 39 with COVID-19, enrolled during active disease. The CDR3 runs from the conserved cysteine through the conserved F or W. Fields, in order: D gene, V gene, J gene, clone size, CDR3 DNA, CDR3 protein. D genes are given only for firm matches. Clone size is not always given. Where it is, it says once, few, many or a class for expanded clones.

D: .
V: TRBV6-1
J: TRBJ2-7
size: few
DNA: TGTGCCAGCAGTGAATCCCCACGGCTGACAGGTATCTACGAGCAGTACTTC
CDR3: CASSESPRLTGIYEQYF

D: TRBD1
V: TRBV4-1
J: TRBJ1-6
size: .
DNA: TGCGCCAGCAGCCTACGACAGGGGGGGAATAATTCACCCCTCCACTTT
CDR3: CASSLRQGGNNSPLHF

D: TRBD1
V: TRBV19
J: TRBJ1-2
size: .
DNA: TGTGCCAGTAGTACCGCCCTATGGACAGGGGAAGCGTCTAACTATGGCTACACCTTC
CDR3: CASSTALWTGEASNYGYTF

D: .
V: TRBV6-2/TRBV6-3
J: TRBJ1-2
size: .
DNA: TGTGCCAGCAGTTACCCCAGCAGGGCTTATGGCTACACCTTC
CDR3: CASSYPSRAYGYTF

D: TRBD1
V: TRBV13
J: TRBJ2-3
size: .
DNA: TGTGCCAGCAGCCGACAGGGAGCCCACGATACGCAGTATTTT
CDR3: CASSRQGAHDTQYF

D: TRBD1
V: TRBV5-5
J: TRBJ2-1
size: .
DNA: TGTGCCAGCAGCTTGGACCCGACAGGGTCAGCCTACAATGAGCAGTTCTTC
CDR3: CASSLDPTGSAYNEQFF

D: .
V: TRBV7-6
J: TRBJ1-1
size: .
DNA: TGTGCCAGCAGCTTAGGAGAAAACACTGAAGCTTTCTTT
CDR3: CASSLGENTEAFF

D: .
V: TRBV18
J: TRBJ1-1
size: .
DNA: TGTGCCAGCTCACCCCGACAGAGTCAAGCTTTCTTT
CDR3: CASSPRQSQAFF

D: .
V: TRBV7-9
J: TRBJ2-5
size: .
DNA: TGTGCCAGCAGCTCCTTCAAAGGAGGCCTCCCAGGAGGGACCCAGTACTTC
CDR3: CASSSFKGGLPGGTQYF

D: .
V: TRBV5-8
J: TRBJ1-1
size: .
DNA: TGTGCCAGCAGCTTACAGGGAAGAACTGAAGCTTTCTTT
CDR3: CASSLQGRTEAFF